This TCR beta chain was captured in a study of T cell responses to AZD1222 COVID-19 vaccine (dated by TCRdb to about 2021). As for the study more broadly: A total of 230 to 250 trial participants underwent TCR sequencing, of whom about 200 received two doses of AZD1222 and about 26 received two doses of the MenACWY control vaccine. Enrollment into the trials was organized by age into subgroups of 18-55, 56-69 and 70-plus years, and those subgroups contained about 150, 27 and 61 TCR-sequenced participants, respectively.

The CDR3 regions of human TCRbeta chains were subjected to immunosequencing. The paper's data handling went like this. TCRs in the repertoires were compared against a reference library of SARS-CoV-2-specific TCRs that had been generated with the MIRA antigen-specificity platform. Breadth was defined as the fraction of unique TCRs that were SARS-CoV-2-associated. Depth was defined as the fraction of total T cells that were SARS-CoV-2-associated. Each spike-specific TCR was assigned to its reactive spike region and to a CD4 or CD8 class using the MIRA data. Log10-transformed breadth and depth values were compared by one-way ANOVA with Sidak's multiple comparisons tests. Not all clones reach the TCRdb copy of this immuneACCESS table, which keeps in-frame sequences only. Checked studies attribute under half of the gap to unresolved V genes and leave the rest unexplained. D and trimming were read from the DNA, whereas the V and J calls and clone size are those reported in that table. The sample table holds over 65,000 clones, of which roughly 90% were seen once. The ten most abundant clones make up less than 9% of the sample.

This specimen's time point label, per the study, means: about 28 days (+/-7) after the second vaccine dose. AZD1222 recipients whose second dose came at about 4 weeks and those whose second dose came at about 12 weeks were combined into one group, since spike-specific TCR depth and breadth did not differ between the two schedules. Samples from vaccinated people were obtained from the UK trials COV001 and COV002, which included a single-blind randomized controlled phase 2/3 trial of AZD1222 (ChAdOx1 nCoV-19) in healthy adults. Trial participant PBMC samples were collected at day 0 and day 28 after the second dose for TCRbeta chain sequencing. The full study reports these points: Participants were mostly white British and included more females than males, and it was suggested by the authors that clonal diversity may have been underestimated. The whole spike protein was spanned by vaccine-associated CD4 TCRs, and dominant responses were seen in regions 160-218 and 743-854. Because no day 14 peak-response samples were available, the repertoires could be characterized only after the peak T cell response. Epitopes outside the regions mutated in the B.1.351 and B.1.1.7 variants were reportedly recognized by nearly half of the unique spike-specific TCRs. In the small 56-69-year group, the increase in depth fell short of significance, most likely because of low power. Conclusions about previously exposed vaccinees are limited, since just 6 or 7 AZD1222 recipients were seropositive for SARS-CoV-2 at baseline. After two AZD1222 doses, spike-specific TCR breadth and depth were significantly higher than at day 0 and than in MenACWY recipients.

This clone was recorded only once. Its antigen is currently not known. Per-base qualities were not stored, and no clone one base away is much larger. Sequencing used peripheral blood, obtained 28 days after the second AZD1222 dose. The sequence came from an adult who received the AZD1222 COVID-19 vaccine.

At the DNA level, the sequence is TGCGCCAGCAGCCAAGGGGGTTTTTACGAGCAGTACTTC. Its translation reads: CASSQGGFYEQYF. The chain links TRBV4-1 with TRBJ2-7; the D segment cannot be called with confidence. The germline V gene supplies CDR1 MGHRA and CDR2 YSYEKL. From cysteine to phenylalanine, the CDR3 is 13 amino acids long. Just the 39-base CDR3 DNA is kept, in frame starting at base 1. V is shortened by 1 base, J by 4 bases, and the region joining them spans 8 bases.